Presented here are 31 T cell receptor beta chains from one specimen sequenced in a study of blood T cell repertoires in COVID-19. Method: immunoSEQ multiplex PCR; TCRdb's copy keeps in-frame clones and lacks some. In the table there are approximately 96,000 clones, about 88% of which are singletons. The specimen was peripheral blood. The receptor source for this set is an elderly woman with acute or convalescent COVID-19.

The J gene is TRBJ2-1, the V gene TRBV6-6; 7 bases match TRBD2. CDR1 and CDR2 (germline): MNHNY, SVGAGI (reference sequence). With V trimmed by 2 bases and J by 5 bases, 3 bases remained unmatched. The CDR3 totals 14 residues. The CDR3 nucleotides are TGTGCCAGCAGTTACACGGGGGGAGACAATGAGCAGTTCTTC. Its translation: CASSYTGGDNEQFF.

V usage is TRBV27 and J usage is TRBJ2-1; TRBD2 agrees at 9 bases. CDR1 and CDR2 from the germline V gene are MNHEY and SMNVEV (reference sequence). The ends lost 6 bases at V and 3 bases at J; junction bases unmatched: 9. The CDR3 length is 16 residues. The chain's CDR3 is CASSRNSGGLYNEQFF. In DNA form, the CDR3 reads TGTGCCAGCAGCCGTAATAGCGGGGGCCTCTACAATGAGCAGTTCTTC.

The rearrangement uses TRBV25-1 and TRBJ2-1; the match to TRBD1 covers 10 bases. The CDR3 is 12 residues long. V lost 4 bases and J lost 14; bases outside the gene matches: 5. Germline V CDR1 and CDR2: MGHDK, SYGVNS. CDR3 sequence: CASSGRTGGEFF. The CDR3 DNA follows: TGTGCCAGCAGTGGGCGGACAGGGGGGGAGTTCTTC. Based on the CDR3 plus reference TRBV25-1 and TRBJ2-1, the full variable domain is EADIYQTPRYLVIGTGKKITLECSQTMGHDKMYWYQQDPGMELHLIHYSYGVNSTEKGDLSSESTVSRIRTEHFPLTLESARPSHTSQYLCASSGRTGGEFFGPGTRLTVL.

This chain links TRBV4-2 with TRBJ2-1, with 10 bases aligning to TRBD2. Unmatched junction bases numbered 6, after V lost 3 bases and J lost 4 bases. Germline V gene lookup returns CDR1 LGHNA and CDR2 YNFKEQ. There are 16 residues in the CDR3. This CDR3 reads CASSQVAGGAYNEQFF. CDR3 DNA sequence: TGTGCCAGCAGCCAGGTAGCGGGGGGCGCTTACAATGAGCAGTTCTTC.

V gene TRBV30 combines with J gene TRBJ1-5; 10 bases fit TRBD1. V lost 3 bases to trimming and J lost 2 bases; unmatched junction nucleotides: 4. This CDR3 contains 15 residues. Looked up from germline, CDR1 is GTSNPN and CDR2 is SVGIG (reference sequence). The DNA for the CDR3 is TGTGCCTGGAGCTTGACAGGGGGCGGCAATCAGCCCCAGCATTTT. This translates into CAWSLTGGGNQPQHF.

The chain recombines TRBV6-5 with TRBJ1-1; 8 positions agree with TRBD1. CDR3 length equals 14 residues. Germline trimming cut 4 bases from V and 1 base from J; bases unmatched to any gene: 2. Germline CDR1 MNHEY, CDR2 SVGAGI. The CDR3 DNA reads as TGTGCCAGCAGTTTGACAGGGGCGAACACTGAAGCTTTCTTT. Translated, it gives CASSLTGANTEAFF.

V gene TRBV5-1 combines with J gene TRBJ2-7, with D hard to call. Germline lookup yields CDR1 SGHRS and CDR2 YFSETQ. This CDR3 is built from 14 residues. The V end was cut by 3 bases, the J end by 4 bases, with 14 bases between. CDR3 DNA: TGCGCCAGCAGCTCGCGTGCTATTGAGTACGAGCAGTACTTC. Its translation is CASSSRAIEYEQYF. The full variable domain, its missing parts supplied by reference TRBV5-1 and TRBJ2-7, is KAGVTQTPRYLIKTRGQQVTLSCSPISGHRSVSWYQQTPGQGLQFLFEYFSETQRNKGNFPGRFSGRQFSNSRSEMNVSTLELGDSALYLCASSSRAIEYEQYFGPGTRLTVT.

The rearrangement uses TRBV12-3 or TRBV12-4 and TRBJ1-4; D remains unclear. Trimming took 6 bases from V and 4 from J, leaving 6 bases between them. The CDR3 is 12 amino acids. The CDR3 bases are TGTGCCAGCAGCTATCTTAATGAAAAACTGTTTTTT. Protein: CASSYLNEKLFF.

This chain connects TRBV7-3 to TRBJ2-1; TRBD1 agrees at 10 bases. The CDR3 covers 15 residues. Trimming took 4 bases from V and 11 from J; bases not matched to a gene: 11. Germline V gives CDR1 SGHTA, CDR2 FQGTGA. CDR3 nucleotides: TGTGCCAGCAGCTCTCCCGGGACAGGGGACGGTCAGCAGTTCTTC. Protein sequence: CASSSPGTGDGQQFF.

J is TRBJ2-1 and V is TRBV9, with TRBD2 as a possible D gene (6 bases). The CDR3 totals 14 residues. Between the trimmed V and J ends, which lost 2 bases and 5 bases, there was a span of 11 bases. The germline gives CDR1 SGDLS, CDR2 YYNGEE. The CDR3 loop reads CASSVDPGDNEQFF. In DNA, the CDR3 is TGTGCCAGCAGCGTCGATCCGGGGGACAATGAGCAGTTCTTC.

This clone was observed a handful of times. This sequence joins TRBV9 and TRBJ1-6, with D perhaps TRBD1 (6 bases). V was trimmed by 4 bases and J by 4 bases, leaving 9 bases between them. Germline assignment: CDR1 SGDLS and CDR2 YYNGEE. The CDR3 covers 14 residues. The CDR3 DNA follows: TGTGCCAGCAGCCCGGGACAATATAATTCACCCCTCCACTTT. It is translated as CASSPGQYNSPLHF.

The CDR3 sequence: CASSLVDLAGDEQFF. The CDR3 nucleotides are TGTGCCAGCAGCTTAGTAGACCTAGCGGGAGATGAGCAGTTCTTC. This chain connects TRBV7-8 to TRBJ2-1, with 10 bases matching TRBD2. V lost 1 base to trimming and J lost 8 bases; unmatched junction nucleotides: 5. Germline-derived CDR1 and CDR2 are SGHVS and FQNEAQ. The CDR3 spans 15 residues. Using reference TRBV7-8 and TRBJ2-1 for the parts outside the CDR3, the full variable domain is GAGVSQSPRYKVAKRGQDVALRCDPISGHVSLFWYQQALGQGPEFLTYFQNEAQLDKSGLPSDRFFAERPEGSVSTLKIQRTQQEDSAVYLCASSLVDLAGDEQFFGPGTRLTVL.

The genes are TRBV5-8 and TRBJ1-5; no firm D call. Trimming shortened V by 7 bases and J by 6 bases, and 17 bases separated the two germline ends. Germline values: CDR1 SGHTS, CDR2 YDEGEE. CDR3 length: 14 amino acids. CDR3 protein: CASCVRGSAQPQHF. DNA for the CDR3: TGTGCCAGCTGCGTGCGGGGTTCGGCTCAGCCCCAGCATTTT.

The V gene is TRBV3-1 (or the pseudogene TRBV3-2), the J gene TRBJ1-4, with TRBD1 matching over 7 bases. The V and J ends lost 1 base and 0 bases, in that order; junction bases with no gene match: 11. Per the germline V gene, CDR1 is LGHDT and CDR2 is YNNKEL (reference sequence). CDR3 length: 19 amino acids. Written as DNA, the CDR3 is TGTGCCAGCAGCCAAGGTCCAGGACAGGAGAATTCAACTAATGAAAAACTGTTTTTT. It encodes CASSQGPGQENSTNEKLFF.

This clone has just one count. The J gene is TRBJ1-2, the V gene TRBV6-5, with D perhaps TRBD1 (6 bases). The germline V gene encodes CDR1 MNHEY and CDR2 SVGAGI. This CDR3 is built from 13 residues. Trimming pared 7 bases from V and 8 bases from J, leaving 17 bases between. CDR3 nucleotides: TGTGCCAGCAAGTTGGACAGTTACGAGGGCTACACCTTC. Translating gives CASKLDSYEGYTF.

This clone appeared once. The V call is TRBV18, the J call TRBJ1-1; the match to TRBD1 covers 9 bases. J gave up 6 bases and V 2 bases, and 4 bases lay outside the gene matches. There are 14 residues in the CDR3. The germline V gene encodes CDR1 KGHSH and CDR2 LQKENI. The DNA for the CDR3 is TGTGCCAGCTCACCAGAGACAGGGGGTTCTGAAGCTTTCTTT. Amino acids: CASSPETGGSEAFF.

The chain links TRBV4-1 to TRBJ1-4, with TRBD1 as a possible D gene (5 bases). Looked up from germline, CDR1 is MGHRA and CDR2 is YSYEKL. Trimming removed 1 base from V and 4 bases from J, with 13 bases in between. The CDR3 is made up of 16 amino acids. CDR3 sequence (DNA): TGCGCCAGCAGCCAAGGTGCGGGGAGGGGTAATGAAAAACTGTTTTTT. It yields the protein CASSQGAGRGNEKLFF.

The chain joins TRBV5-1 to TRBJ1-2; 8 bases fit TRBD1. Germline-derived CDR1 and CDR2 are SGHRS and YFSETQ. The CDR3 extends over 13 amino acids. With 4 bases clipped from V and 7 bases from J, the junction kept 6 bases outside the gene matches. CDR3: CASSPTGEVGYTF. Written as DNA, the CDR3 is TGCGCCAGCAGCCCGACAGGGGAGGTTGGCTACACCTTC.

V is TRBV19 and J is TRBJ1-4, with 7 bases that match TRBD1. V lost 7 bases and J lost 0; bases outside the gene matches: 11. This CDR3 is built from 17 residues. The V gene's germline CDR1 is LNHDA and CDR2 SQIVND (reference sequence). This CDR3 is CASTSRGGHATNEKLFF. Here the CDR3 DNA reads TGTGCCAGTACCTCAAGAGGGGGCCACGCAACTAATGAAAAACTGTTTTTT.

This chain uses TRBV18 with TRBJ2-3, with 7 nucleotides matching TRBD2. Germline loops: CDR1 KGHSH, CDR2 LQKENI. This CDR3 comprises 16 residues. The V segment lost 1 base and the J segment 3 bases; nucleotides outside the gene matches: 7. The chain's CDR3 is CASSPQRGGLTDTQYF. The CDR3 DNA reads as TGTGCCAGCTCACCACAGCGGGGAGGATTGACAGATACGCAGTATTTT.

The chain has TRBV5-6 and TRBJ2-3, with D tentatively TRBD2 (6 bases). In germline, CDR1 is SGHDT, CDR2 YYEEEE. This CDR3 comprises 18 residues. V lost 0 bases and J lost 1, with 18 bases in between. CDR3 loop: CASSLEGTPGRGTDTQYF. The CDR3 nucleotides read TGTGCCAGCAGCTTGGAAGGGACTCCCGGACGGGGCACAGATACGCAGTATTTT.

The chain combines TRBV19 with TRBJ2-3; TRBD2 matches at 8 bases. Unmatched junction bases numbered 6, after V lost 5 bases and J lost 2 bases. Per germline, CDR1 LNHDA and CDR2 SQIVND (reference sequence). The CDR3 is 15 amino acids. The CDR3, as DNA: TGTGCCAGTAGTCTAGCGGGTCTGCTCACAGATACGCAGTATTTT. Encoded protein: CASSLAGLLTDTQYF. The whole variable domain, remainder taken from reference TRBV19 and TRBJ2-3, is DGGITQSPKYLFRKEGQNVTLSCEQNLNHDAMYWYRQDPGQGLRLIYYSQIVNDFQKGDIAEGYSVSREKKESFPLTVTSAQKNPTAFYLCASSLAGLLTDTQYFGPGTRLTVL.

In DNA, the CDR3 is TGTGCCAGCAGCCAAGATCTCGCCCGGAGGAACACTGAAGCTTTCTTT. Its protein product is CASSQDLARRNTEAFF. The V and J genes are TRBV3-1 (or the pseudogene TRBV3-2) and TRBJ1-1, with D unclear. The CDR3 totals 16 residues. Trimming took off 0 bases at V and 1 base at J, with 12 bases between the two ends. CDR1 is LGHDT and CDR2 is YNNKEL in the germline V gene (reference sequence).

In DNA, the CDR3 is TGTGCCAGCAGTGACAAGTCCCAGACGGGACAGATAATTTTTAATTCACCCCTCCACTTT. It codes for CASSDKSQTGQIIFNSPLHF. The chain uses TRBV2 and TRBJ1-6; 7 nucleotides match TRBD1. CDR3 length: 20 residues. The germline CDR1 and CDR2 sequences are SNHLY and FYNNEI. V trimming: 3 bases; J trimming: 6 bases; junction bases outside the gene matches: 20. Full variable domain (missing parts from reference TRBV2 and TRBJ1-6): EPEVTQTPSHQVTQMGQEVILRCVPISNHLYFYWYRQILGQKVEFLVSFYNNEISEKSEIFDDQFSVERPDGSNFTLKIRSTKLEDSAMYFCASSDKSQTGQIIFNSPLHFGNGTRLTVT.

This clone has just a few counts. The chain couples TRBV5-1 to TRBJ2-1; no reliable D call. Trimming took off 3 bases at V and 4 bases at J, with 14 bases between the two ends. Germline CDR1 SGHRS, CDR2 YFSETQ. There are 15 residues in the CDR3. This CDR3 reads CASSSSGRQYNEQFF. DNA of the CDR3: TGCGCCAGCAGCTCCTCGGGTCGGCAGTACAATGAGCAGTTCTTC.

The V call is TRBV7-3, the J call TRBJ2-1, with 9 nucleotides matching TRBD1. From germline, CDR1 is SGHTA and CDR2 FQGTGA. V shed 5 bases, J shed 4 bases, and the junction held 18 bases outside the gene matches. The CDR3 covers 19 residues. The CDR3 DNA follows: TGTGCCAGCAGCACACGGAGACAGGGGGGCCCGCCCGTTTACAATGAGCAGTTCTTC. This gives the protein CASSTRRQGGPPVYNEQFF.

The chain uses TRBV10-3 and TRBJ1-3; D remains ambiguous. This CDR3 has 15 residues. Germline loops: CDR1 ENHRY, CDR2 SYGVKD. Deletions cut 5 bases from V and 0 bases from J, with 11 bases between. The CDR3 here is CAISKDGSSGNTIYF. Here the CDR3 DNA reads TGTGCCATCAGTAAAGATGGGAGCTCTGGAAACACCATATATTTT.

This clone was seen a single time. V is TRBV28 and J is TRBJ2-7; D uncertain. The CDR3 is 13 residues long. Germline V gene sequence: CDR1 MDHEN, CDR2 SYDVKM. V shed 4 bases and J shed 2 bases, with 9 bases lying between them. CDR3 amino acids: CASSSIPPYEQYF. The DNA of the CDR3 is TGTGCCAGCAGTTCTATACCTCCCTACGAGCAGTACTTC.

The V call is TRBV5-6, the J call TRBJ1-1; no firm D call. The CDR3 sequence is 13 residues long. V was clipped by 1 base and J by 6 bases, with 10 bases between them. Germline lookup yields CDR1 SGHDT and CDR2 YYEEEE. The chain's CDR3 is CASSLIGTAEAFF. Written as DNA, the CDR3 is TGTGCCAGCAGCTTGATCGGTACAGCTGAAGCTTTCTTT.

This chain joins TRBV4-3 and TRBJ1-5; possible D gene TRBD1, 5 bases. CDR1 is LGHNA and CDR2 is YSLEER in the germline V gene. V was trimmed by 6 bases and J by 7 bases, leaving 10 bases between them. This CDR3 is 12 amino acids long. CDR3 sequence (DNA): TGCGCCAGCAGAGGGGTCTGGCAGCCCCAGCATTTT. Its translation: CASRGVWQPQHF.

The chain has TRBV4-2 and TRBJ2-5; 7 positions agree with TRBD2. Trimming took 3 bases from V and 2 from J; bases not matched to a gene: 3. CDR3 length: 14 amino acids. CDR1 is LGHNA, CDR2 YNFKEQ, per germline. The CDR3, as DNA: TGTGCCAGCAGCCAGGGGGGGGTTCAAGAGACCCAGTACTTC. It yields the protein CASSQGGVQETQYF.